This passage covers 27 T cell receptor beta chains from one sample sequenced in a study of T-cell memory formation after mild COVID-19. Via MiXCR, TCRdb re-called the 5' RACE reads, giving one row per CDR3 protein. Counted here are some 250,000 distinct CDR3 sequences, around 17% occurring once; the ten biggest clones make up around 23%. Sequencing was done on a sample of PBMCs or a T cell subset sorted from them (not recorded which). The receptors come from a man younger than 30 who had mild COVID-19 (a few samples of this study predate the infection). Cell type and time point are not known.

V is TRBV20-1 and J is TRBJ1-1; D ambiguous. V was shortened by 6 bases and J by 2 bases, with 13 bases between the two germline ends. The length of the CDR3 is 13 residues. CDR1 is DFQATT and CDR2 is SNEGSKA in the germline V gene (reference sequence). The CDR3 loop is CSASLQPNTEAFF. As DNA, the CDR3 is TGCAGTGCGAGCCTACAGCCAAACACTGAAGCTTTCTTT.

J is TRBJ2-1 and V is TRBV6-1; D uncertain. The CDR3 totals 12 residues. V gave up 8 bases and J gave up 8 bases, with 13 bases separating them. Germline lookup yields CDR1 MNHNS and CDR2 SASEGT. In DNA form, the CDR3 reads TGTGCCAGCTCGGATAACGGGTATGAGCAGTTCTTC. Its translation: CASSDNGYEQFF.

This clonotype turned up a few times. This chain joins TRBV6-6 and TRBJ2-7, with D unclear. Trimming shortened V by 2 bases and J by 12 bases, and 14 bases separated the two germline ends. In germline, CDR1 is MNHNY, CDR2 SVGAGI (reference sequence). The CDR3 sequence is 12 residues long. The CDR3 nucleotides are TGTGCCAGCAGTTACACCCCCGGTTTTGGGTACGTC. Its translation: CASSYTPGFGYV.

In this sample, this clonotype turned up a few times. The chain joins TRBV9 to TRBJ2-3, with 8 bases lining up with TRBD1. The CDR3 extends over 15 amino acids. V lost 0 bases and J lost 5; bases outside the gene matches: 5. Germline V gene lookup returns CDR1 SGDLS and CDR2 YYNGEE. CDR3 sequence: CASSVGQGAQDTQYF. Here the CDR3 DNA reads TGTGCCAGCAGCGTAGGTCAGGGGGCACAAGATACGCAGTATTTT.

This chain links TRBV7-9 with TRBJ2-1; the D is unclear. The germline V and J ends were trimmed by 1 base and 9 bases, with 19 bases remaining between them. Germline V lookup: CDR1 SEHNR, CDR2 FQNEAQ (reference sequence). CDR3 length: 16 residues. Written as DNA, the CDR3 is TGTGCCAGCAGCTTAGATGGCCGAACCCCGCGCGCTGAGCAGTTCTTC. The encoded protein is CASSLDGRTPRAEQFF.

J is TRBJ1-2 and V is TRBV27, with D possibly matching TRBD1 (5 bases). Trimming cost V 5 bases and J 4 bases, with 23 bases left between them. This CDR3 region has 17 residues. CDR1 and CDR2 (germline): MNHEY, SMNVEV (reference sequence). This CDR3 is CASSPTPGTGRGYGYTF. The CDR3 bases are TGTGCCAGCAGTCCTACCCCGGGAACGGGAAGGGGCTATGGCTACACCTTC.

The chain carries TRBV12-3 or TRBV12-4 and TRBJ2-5; perhaps TRBD2 as D (6 bases). The CDR3 is 15 residues long. Trimming pared 7 bases from V and 1 base from J, leaving 16 bases between. CDR3 DNA: TGTGCCAGCACTGCCTCGGGACTTCGCCAAGAGACCCAGTACTTC. Protein sequence: CASTASGLRQETQYF.

This clonotype occurred a few times. J is TRBJ2-5 and V is TRBV12-3 or TRBV12-4; D not resolved. The CDR3 consists of 13 residues. Trimming removed 3 bases at V and 4 bases at J, with 9 bases between. CDR3 sequence reads: CASSFVPGETQYF. DNA of the CDR3: TGTGCCAGCAGTTTTGTTCCGGGAGAGACCCAGTACTTC.

This clonotype came up a few times. This rearrangement joins TRBV4-2 to TRBJ1-1; D is unresolved. The CDR3 is 14 residues long. The germline V and J ends were trimmed by 0 bases and 6 bases, with 11 bases remaining between them. Germline V gene sequence: CDR1 LGHNA, CDR2 YNFKEQ. The CDR3: CASSQDRLAAEAFF. The CDR3, as DNA: TGTGCCAGCAGCCAAGATCGACTAGCCGCTGAAGCTTTCTTT.

The chain combines TRBV9 with TRBJ1-2; a weak D match, TRBD1 (6 bases). V was shortened by 3 bases and J by 8 bases, with 11 bases between the two germline ends. The CDR3 length is 12 residues. Germline CDR1 and CDR2: SGDLS and YYNGEE. CDR3 in DNA: TGTGCCAGCAGCGAACAGGGACTCGGCTACACCTTC. It is translated as CASSEQGLGYTF.

This chain connects TRBV7-9 to TRBJ2-2; 8 bases map to TRBD2. Germline loops: CDR1 SEHNR, CDR2 FQNEAQ (reference sequence). Trimming took 3 bases from V and 1 from J; bases not matched to a gene: 7. The CDR3 is 17 residues long. The CDR3 here is CASSFQAGALNTGELFF. The CDR3 DNA follows: TGTGCCAGCAGCTTTCAAGCGGGGGCCTTGAACACCGGGGAGCTGTTTTTT.

The rearrangement uses TRBV3-1 and TRBJ2-7, with TRBD2 matching over 9 bases. There are 15 residues in the CDR3. J was trimmed by 3 bases and V by 1 base; bases with no gene match: 4. From germline, CDR1 is LGHDT and CDR2 YNNKEL (reference sequence). CDR3 bases: TGTGCCAGCAGCCAAGGAGCGGGGGGTTACTACGAGCAGTACTTC. Protein sequence: CASSQGAGGYYEQYF.

This sequence joins TRBV6-5 and TRBJ2-4, with 7 bases identical to TRBD1. CDR3 length equals 13 residues. The junction had 8 bases not matched to a gene; V was cut back by 6 bases and J by 9 bases. Germline V gene lookup returns CDR1 MNHEY and CDR2 SVGAGI. The CDR3 reads CASRKQGYGIQYF. The CDR3 DNA sequence: TGTGCCAGCAGGAAACAGGGGTATGGCATTCAGTACTTC.

This clonotype has a handful of counts. V usage is TRBV6-5 and J usage is TRBJ2-1; D call uncertain. CDR3 length: 13 residues. Germline assignment: CDR1 MNHEY and CDR2 SVGAGI. V shed 2 bases and J shed 7 bases, with 9 bases lying between them. CDR3 sequence reads: CASSYVVGNEQFF. The CDR3 nucleotides read TGTGCCAGCAGTTACGTCGTCGGTAATGAGCAGTTCTTC.

This clonotype was seen more than once but under ten times. The chain employs TRBV6-5 and TRBJ1-5; D remains unclear. Germline V lookup: CDR1 MNHEY, CDR2 SVGAGI. Trimming pared 2 bases from V and 8 bases from J, leaving 10 bases between. This CDR3 contains 13 residues. CDR3 sequence (DNA): TGTGCCAGCAGTTACAGGGATCGGGAGCCCCAGCATTTT. Encoded protein: CASSYRDREPQHF.

The rearrangement joins TRBV2 to TRBJ2-1, with TRBD1 identical over 7 bases. Germline values: CDR1 SNHLY, CDR2 FYNNEI. The junction had 1 base not matched to a gene; V was cut back by 9 bases and J by 8 bases. This CDR3 is 10 amino acids long. CDR3 protein: CASTGDEQFF. The CDR3 DNA is TGTGCCAGTACAGGGGATGAGCAGTTCTTC.

Written as DNA, the CDR3 is TGTGCCAGCAGTCCACAGGGAGGGGGTTCACCCCTCCACTTT. Its translation is CASSPQGGGSPLHF. The J gene is TRBJ1-6, the V gene TRBV12-3 or TRBV12-4; TRBD1 might be the D (6 bases). There are 14 residues in the CDR3. V was shortened by 5 bases and J by 9 bases, with 14 bases between the two germline ends.

There are a few counts of this clonotype. This chain uses TRBV20-1 with TRBJ2-1; 12 bases map to TRBD1. V gave up 8 bases and J gave up 7 bases; unmatched junction bases: 6. The CDR3 is made up of 13 amino acids. Germline values: CDR1 DFQATT, CDR2 SNEGSKA (reference sequence). This CDR3 reads CSNRDRGRNEQFF. The CDR3 bases are TGCAGTAACCGGGACAGGGGGCGAAATGAGCAGTTCTTC.

A remark on this clonotype: A single base separates this from a much larger clone, so it may be a read error. CDR3 region: CASSESGQGKDTQYF. The CDR3 nucleotides are TGCGCCAGCAGCGAGAGCGGACAGGGAAAAGATACGCAGTATTTT. The rearrangement uses TRBV5-1 and TRBJ2-3; 8 bases fit TRBD1. CDR1 is SGHRS and CDR2 is YFSETQ in the germline V gene. Trimming took 4 bases from V and 5 from J; bases not matched to a gene: 9. The CDR3 has 15 amino acids.

V is TRBV5-6 and J is TRBJ1-2; no definite D call. This CDR3 contains 14 residues. V lost 1 base and J 4 bases, leaving 11 bases between the germline ends. CDR1 is SGHDT and CDR2 is YYEEEE in the germline V gene. CDR3: CASSLSGEGYGYTF. DNA for the CDR3: TGTGCCAGCAGCTTGAGCGGGGAAGGCTATGGCTACACCTTC.

This clonotype came up many times. J is TRBJ1-1 and V is TRBV12-3 or TRBV12-4; possibly TRBD1 for D (5 bases). The CDR3 is made up of 13 amino acids. Trimming removed 1 base at V and 6 bases at J, with 9 bases between. CDR3 nucleotides: TGTGCCAGCAGTTTAGGGGGCTTTGCTGAAGCTTTCTTT. Its translation: CASSLGGFAEAFF.

This clonotype was picked up a small number of times. The junction departs from germline at one end; a sequencing error may be responsible. This chain uses TRBV10-3 with TRBJ2-5; 7 bases fit TRBD1. CDR3 length equals 12 residues. Germline V lookup: CDR1 ENHRY, CDR2 SYGVKD. CDR3 coding DNA: TGTGCCATCAGTGATTCATCGACAGGGCCCGCCTTC. This codes for CAISDSSTGPAF.

In this sample, this clonotype turned up a few times. V gene TRBV9 combines with J gene TRBJ1-5, with TRBD1 matching over 11 bases. The CDR3 is made up of 16 amino acids. V lost 4 bases and J lost 6; bases outside the gene matches: 9. Germline V gives CDR1 SGDLS, CDR2 YYNGEE. This chain's CDR3 is CASSSRTGGLTQPQHF. Here the CDR3 DNA reads TGTGCCAGCAGCTCACGGACAGGGGGCCTCACTCAGCCCCAGCATTTT.

This clonotype has just a few counts. This chain connects TRBV2 to TRBJ2-3, with 14 bases matching TRBD2. The J segment lost 3 bases and the V segment lost 5 bases, leaving 7 bases of the junction unmatched. The CDR3 spans 17 residues. CDR1 is SNHLY and CDR2 is FYNNEI in the germline V gene. CDR3 bases: TGTGCCAGCAGTCGGACTAGCGGGGGGTCCAGAACAGATACGCAGTATTTT. Protein product: CASSRTSGGSRTDTQYF.

V gene TRBV7-2 combines with J gene TRBJ1-5, with TRBD1 matching over 10 bases. The germline V gene has CDR1 SGHTA and CDR2 FQGNSA. The CDR3 has 14 amino acids. Trimming removed 5 bases from V and 6 bases from J; junction bases left unmatched: 4. This chain's CDR3 is CASSTGQGGQPQHF. The CDR3, as DNA: TGTGCCAGCAGCACCGGACAGGGGGGTCAGCCCCAGCATTTT.

A few counts support this clonotype. V is TRBV25-1 and J is TRBJ2-5, with D unresolved. V dropped 6 bases and J dropped 7 bases, with 9 bases sitting between them. CDR1 and CDR2 from the germline V gene are MGHDK and SYGVNS. The CDR3 totals 11 residues. The CDR3 region has the DNA TGTGCCAGCAGAGGAAGAGGGACCCAGTACTTC. Protein: CASRGRGTQYF.

The chain employs TRBV7-2 and TRBJ2-5, with 11 nucleotides matching TRBD2. This CDR3 region has 16 residues. V was clipped by 2 bases and J by 5 bases; unmatched bases: 7. Germline lookup yields CDR1 SGHTA and CDR2 FQGNSA. The CDR3 DNA follows: TGTGCCAGCAGCTTATCGACTAGCGGGGTCGGGGAGACCCAGTACTTC. It yields the protein CASSLSTSGVGETQYF.